Listed here are 24 T cell receptor beta chains from one sample, sequenced in a study of cytomegalovirus exposure and HLA in healthy donors (dated by TCRdb to about 2017). The protocol used for the library was the immunoSEQ multiplex PCR assay. A mixture of 60 forward primers for TCR Vbeta segments and 13 reverse primers for TCR Jbeta segments was used in the multiplex PCR. In TCRdb, the immuneACCESS table is reduced to in-frame sequences with V and J assigned. These tables do not hold every clone; where another copy was compared, an unresolved V gene accounts for under half, and the others remain unexplained. Recorded for this sample are some 180,000 clones; 70% to 85% of them occurred a single time. Of the sample, approximately 4.4% falls within the top ten clones. The sequenced sample was PBMCs. Receptors originate from a woman between 25 and 40 years old in good health and CMV-seropositive.

The chain joins TRBV4-1 to TRBJ1-4, with 7 nucleotides matching TRBD1. The germline gives CDR1 MGHRA, CDR2 YSYEKL. Trimming took 4 bases from V and 8 from J; bases not matched to a gene: 16. This CDR3 has 17 residues. CDR3 sequence reads: CASSPRGLTGVGEKLFF. The CDR3 bases are TGCGCCAGCAGCCCTAGGGGCCTCACAGGGGTTGGGGAAAAACTGTTTTTT.

V gene TRBV4-1 combines with J gene TRBJ1-2, with D tentatively TRBD1 (5 bases). CDR3 size: 12 residues. Germline CDR1 and CDR2: MGHRA and YSYEKL. V was pared by 5 bases and J by 8 bases, with 12 bases between. CDR3 region: CASSVDSYGYTF. The CDR3 DNA follows: TGCGCCAGCAGCGTTGACAGTTACGGCTACACCTTC.

The rearrangement links TRBV2 to TRBJ2-7; D not certain. The CDR3 totals 14 residues. V dropped 4 bases and J dropped 6 bases, with 16 bases sitting between them. The V gene's germline CDR1 is SNHLY and CDR2 FYNNEI. The CDR3 region is CASSASGFSSEQYF. The DNA for the CDR3 is TGTGCCAGCAGTGCATCCGGGTTCTCGTCCGAGCAGTACTTC.

The rearrangement uses TRBV2 and TRBJ1-1; TRBD1 matches 7 bases. Trimming cost V 5 bases and J 0 bases; bases outside gene matches: 9. Germline CDR1 and CDR2: SNHLY and FYNNEI. The length of the CDR3 is 16 residues. CDR3 DNA: TGTGCCAGCAGTTACGACAGGGATGACATGAACACTGAAGCTTTCTTT. Translated, it gives CASSYDRDDMNTEAFF.

The rearrangement joins TRBV5-4 to TRBJ1-5; D is undetermined. V shed 0 bases and J shed 5 bases, with 15 bases lying between them. Germline values: CDR1 SGHNT, CDR2 YYREEE (reference sequence). CDR3 size: 16 residues. For the CDR3, the DNA is TGTGCCAGCAGCTTGGATCCCTCCCAGGATGATCAGCCCCAGCATTTT. Translation: CASSLDPSQDDQPQHF.

The rearrangement links TRBV2 to TRBJ1-5; a weak D match, TRBD1 (5 bases). CDR3 length: 17 residues. The V gene lost 3 bases and the J gene lost 0 bases, with 15 bases spanning the gap. CDR1 and CDR2 (germline): SNHLY, FYNNEI. This CDR3 reads CASSEAGNRNSNQPQHF. CDR3 sequence (DNA): TGTGCCAGCAGTGAGGCAGGGAATAGAAATAGCAATCAGCCCCAGCATTTT.

A single count supports this clone. V usage is TRBV11-2 and J usage is TRBJ2-2; tentative D call: TRBD1 (5 bases). The CDR3 is 15 residues long. V was pared by 5 bases and J by 4 bases, with 14 bases between. Germline-derived CDR1 and CDR2 are SGHAT and FQNNGV. This CDR3 reads CASSLLRVRTGELFF. The CDR3 DNA is TGTGCCAGCAGCCTCCTCAGGGTTCGCACCGGGGAGCTGTTTTTT. The variable domain in full, completed from reference TRBV11-2 and TRBJ2-2, reads EAGVAQSPRYKIIEKRQSVAFWCNPISGHATLYWYQQILGQGPKLLIQFQNNGVVDDSQLPKDRFSAERLKGVDSTLKIQPAKLEDSAVYLCASSLLRVRTGELFFGEGSRLTVL.

The rearrangement links TRBV19 to TRBJ2-5; TRBD2 aligns across 12 bases. The CDR3 sequence is 15 residues long. Germline CDR1 LNHDA, CDR2 SQIVND (reference sequence). Trimming removed 4 bases from V and 0 bases from J; junction bases left unmatched: 0. The CDR3 spells CASSRTSGDQETQYF. The CDR3 DNA follows: TGTGCCAGTAGTAGGACTAGCGGGGACCAAGAGACCCAGTACTTC.

The V call is TRBV10-1, the J call TRBJ2-1; 10 bases agree with TRBD1. Per the germline V gene, CDR1 is WNHNN and CDR2 is SYGVQD (reference sequence). J was trimmed by 6 bases and V by 1 base; bases with no gene match: 0. The CDR3 loop spans 14 amino acids. The CDR3 bases are TGCGCCAGCAGTGAGTGGACAGGGGGCAATGAGCAGTTCTTC. This sequence encodes CASSEWTGGNEQFF.

The genes are TRBV15 and TRBJ1-5; unclear D gene. Germline CDR1 is LNHNV and CDR2 is YYDKDF (reference sequence). CDR3 length equals 15 residues. V lost 8 bases and J lost 2, with 16 bases in between. CDR3 sequence: CATAPFLGGNQPQHF. The DNA for the CDR3 is TGTGCCACCGCCCCTTTTTTGGGCGGCAATCAGCCCCAGCATTTT. Complete variable domain (other parts from reference TRBV15 and TRBJ1-5): DAMVIQNPRYQVTQFGKPVTLSCSQTLNHNVMYWYQQKSSQAPKLLFHYYDKDFNNEADTPDNFQSRRPNTSFCFLDIRSPGLGDTAMYLCATAPFLGGNQPQHFGDGTRLSIL.

This chain uses TRBV10-3 with TRBJ1-3; TRBD1 is a possible D gene (5 bases). CDR3 size: 14 residues. Between the trimmed V and J ends, which lost 0 bases and 4 bases, there was a span of 7 bases. CDR1 is ENHRY and CDR2 is SYGVKD in the germline V gene. The CDR3 DNA sequence: TGTGCCATCAGTGAGTCTAGGGGCGGAAACACCATATATTTT. Translated, it gives CAISESRGGNTIYF.

This clone was seen only once. The genes are TRBV6-5 and TRBJ2-1, with 12 bases matching TRBD2. The germline V gene has CDR1 MNHEY and CDR2 SVGAGI. The length of the CDR3 is 14 residues. V shed 6 bases and J 10 bases; nucleotides not matched to a gene: 7. The CDR3 bases are TGTGCCAGCAGACCTAGCGGGGGGGCAGAGGAGCAGTTCTTC. Translated, it gives CASRPSGGAEEQFF.

The chain uses TRBV5-1 and TRBJ1-2, with D perhaps matching TRBD1 (5 bases). Trimming shortened V by 4 bases and J by 3 bases, and 10 bases separated the two germline ends. This CDR3 has 13 amino acids. Germline lookup yields CDR1 SGHRS and CDR2 YFSETQ. The CDR3 is CASSRAGDYGYTF. In nucleotides, the CDR3 is TGCGCCAGCAGCCGGGCGGGGGACTATGGCTACACCTTC.

The V and J genes are TRBV7-2 and TRBJ2-3, with 10 positions matching TRBD2. This CDR3 spans 17 amino acids. Germline CDR1 SGHTA, CDR2 FQGNSA. Losses at the gene ends were 6 bases for V and 4 bases for J; bases not matched to a gene: 13. For the CDR3, the DNA is TGTGCCAGCAGAAGGGCGAGCGGGGGGGCTGGTGCAGATACGCAGTATTTT. Its translation is CASRRASGGAGADTQYF.

The chain joins TRBV7-9 to TRBJ2-7, with D possibly TRBD2 on 5 matching bases. Germline V CDR1 and CDR2: SEHNR, FQNEAQ (reference sequence). The ends were cut back, 6 bases at V and 5 bases at J, with 14 bases in the middle. There are 13 residues in the CDR3. CDR3 in amino acids: CASSSPGIHEQYF. DNA of the CDR3: TGTGCCAGCAGTTCTCCGGGGATTCACGAGCAGTACTTC.

The chain combines TRBV5-6 with TRBJ2-2, with unresolved D. The V gene's germline CDR1 is SGHDT and CDR2 YYEEEE. This CDR3 is 15 amino acids long. V gave up 0 bases and J gave up 4 bases, with 10 bases separating them. The CDR3 DNA reads TGTGCCAGCAGCTTGGTGACTCTAACCACCGGGGAGCTGTTTTTT. Protein sequence: CASSLVTLTTGELFF.

This clone was recorded only once. The chain has TRBV27 and TRBJ2-7; 10 bases map to TRBD2. CDR1 is MNHEY and CDR2 is SMNVEV in the germline V gene (reference sequence). This CDR3 region has 15 residues. The J segment lost 2 bases and the V segment lost 7 bases, leaving 8 bases of the junction unmatched. DNA of the CDR3: TGTGCCAGCACCTCACTTACTAGCGGGGCCTACGAGCAGTACTTC. The encoded protein is CASTSLTSGAYEQYF.

V and J are TRBV7-2 and TRBJ2-7, with TRBD2 matching 8 bases. J gave up 5 bases and V 2 bases, and 8 bases lay outside the gene matches. The CDR3 totals 15 residues. Germline values: CDR1 SGHTA, CDR2 FQGNSA. CDR3 DNA: TGTGCCAGCAGCTTACTGAGCGGGAGTATAGACGAGCAGTACTTC. The encoded protein is CASSLLSGSIDEQYF.

The V and J genes are TRBV7-9 and TRBJ2-3, with 7 bases matching TRBD2. Germline CDR1 is SEHNR and CDR2 is FQNEAQ (reference sequence). J gave up 2 bases and V 5 bases, and 16 bases lay outside the gene matches. The CDR3 runs to 18 residues. CDR3 in amino acids: CASSLQRWRGIHTDTQYF. Here the CDR3 DNA reads TGTGCCAGCAGCCTGCAGCGTTGGCGGGGGATCCACACAGATACGCAGTATTTT.

The chain links TRBV7-2 to TRBJ1-2; possible D gene TRBD1, 5 bases. Germline CDR1 reads SGHTA; CDR2 reads FQGNSA. Trimming took off 6 bases at V and 7 bases at J, with 24 bases between the two ends. This CDR3 is built from 16 residues. The CDR3, as DNA: TGTGCCAGCAGTGAAAATGGTGCAGGGATATTCTCTGGCTACACCTTC. Amino acid sequence: CASSENGAGIFSGYTF.

J is TRBJ2-1 and V is TRBV21-1; TRBD2 is taken as the D call from the table, unchecked against the DNA. TRBV21-1 constitutes a pseudogene. There are 19 residues in the CDR3. The CDR3 loop is CASSRGFGGDPLFGNEQFF. The CDR3 DNA reads TGTGCCAGCAGCAGAGGTTTCGGGGGGGACCCACTATTTGGCAATGAGCAGTTCTTC.

The sample holds one count of this clone. The chain recombines TRBV2 with TRBJ1-1; D gene ambiguous. The V end lost 1 base, the J end lost 8 bases, and 17 bases lay between the germline ends. The CDR3 length is 15 residues. Per the germline V gene, CDR1 is SNHLY and CDR2 is FYNNEI. The CDR3 region has the DNA TGTGCCAGCAGTGAAGGCCGAGGGTCGATCAGCGAAGCTTTCTTT. Translated: CASSEGRGSISEAFF.

The chain uses TRBV6-1 and TRBJ1-3; a possible D gene is TRBD1 (5 bases). This CDR3 has 14 amino acids. The germline V gene has CDR1 MNHNS and CDR2 SASEGT. The V end was cut by 9 bases, the J end by 2 bases, with 14 bases between. The CDR3 DNA sequence: TGTGCCAGGGGGTTAGACAGTACTGGAAACACCATATATTTT. It yields the protein CARGLDSTGNTIYF.

The chain combines TRBV11-3 with TRBJ1-1; unclear D gene. V was shortened by 1 base and J by 7 bases, with 10 bases between the two germline ends. This CDR3 region has 13 residues. Germline loops: CDR1 SGHNT, CDR2 YENEEA. Here the CDR3 DNA reads TGTGCCAGCAGCTTAGGGCGGATTAATGAAGCTTTCTTT. Translated, it gives CASSLGRINEAFF.